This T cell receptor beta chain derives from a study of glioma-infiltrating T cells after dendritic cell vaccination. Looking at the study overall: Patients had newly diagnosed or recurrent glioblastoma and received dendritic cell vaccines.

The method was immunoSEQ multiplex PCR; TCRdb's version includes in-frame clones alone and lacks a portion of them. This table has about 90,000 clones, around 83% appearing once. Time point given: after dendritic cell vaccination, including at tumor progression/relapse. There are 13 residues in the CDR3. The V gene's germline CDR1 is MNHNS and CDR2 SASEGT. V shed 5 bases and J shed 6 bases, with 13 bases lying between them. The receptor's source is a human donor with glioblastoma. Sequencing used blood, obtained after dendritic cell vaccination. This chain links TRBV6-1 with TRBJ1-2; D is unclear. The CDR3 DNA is TGTGCCAGCAGTCAACCGGAGACCGATGGCTACACCTTC. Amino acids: CASSQPETDGYTF.